Listed below are T cell receptor beta chains from one sample, sequenced in a study of neurological immune-mediated disorders. TCRdb re-analysed the 5' RACE reads in MiXCR, keeping a single row per CDR3 protein. The sample lists about 30,000 distinct CDR3 sequences; under 6% were seen once. Sequencing was performed on CD4+ T cells from blood. The source is a woman aged 45-65 years in good health. Both conserved end residues are part of each CDR3. D genes are given only for firm matches. Size is stated for part of the rows, as once, few or many counts, or as a class when the clone is expanded.

clone size: many; V gene: TRBV25-1; D gene: -; J gene: TRBJ1-6; CDR3 protein: CASRYPGSNSPLHF; CDR3 DNA: TGTGCCAGCAGATATCCGGGTTCCAATTCACCCCTCCACTTT
clone size: many; V gene: TRBV6-1; D gene: -; J gene: TRBJ2-5; CDR3 protein: CASSSGQIQETQYF; CDR3 DNA: TGTGCCAGCAGTTCAGGACAGATCCAAGAGACCCAGTACTTC
clone size: many; V gene: TRBV5-1; D gene: TRBD1; J gene: TRBJ1-3; CDR3 protein: CASSLEGALNTIYF; CDR3 DNA: TGCGCCAGCAGCTTGGAGGGGGCGTTGAACACCATATATTTT
clone size: many; V gene: TRBV7-2; D gene: TRBD2; J gene: TRBJ2-1; CDR3 protein: CASSLYNRGGAGDEQFF; CDR3 DNA: TGTGCCAGCAGCTTATATAACCGCGGGGGGGCCGGAGATGAGCAGTTCTTC
clone size: many; V gene: TRBV7-9; D gene: -; J gene: TRBJ2-1; CDR3 protein: CASSTQIAIIINEQFF; CDR3 DNA: TGTGCCAGCAGCACCCAGATTGCGATAATAATTAATGAGCAGTTCTTC
clone size: many; V gene: TRBV28; D gene: -; J gene: TRBJ1-2; CDR3 protein: CASTTPDRNYGYTF; CDR3 DNA: TGTGCCAGCACAACTCCGGACAGAAACTATGGCTACACCTTC
clone size: many; V gene: TRBV20-1; D gene: -; J gene: TRBJ2-7; CDR3 protein: CSARVNGLDEQYF; CDR3 DNA: TGCAGTGCTAGGGTTAATGGTCTGGACGAGCAGTACTTC
clone size: many; V gene: TRBV7-9; D gene: TRBD1; J gene: TRBJ1-2; CDR3 protein: CASSPFGQGRGYTF; CDR3 DNA: TGTGCCAGCAGCCCTTTCGGACAGGGCAGAGGCTACACCTTC
clone size: medium-sized; V gene: TRBV10-3; D gene: -; J gene: TRBJ1-1; CDR3 protein: CASEGTTEAFF; CDR3 DNA: TGTGCCAGCGAGGGAACGACTGAAGCTTTCTTT
clone size: many; V gene: TRBV27; D gene: TRBD1; J gene: TRBJ2-1; CDR3 protein: CASSPTGTGHGFF; CDR3 DNA: TGTGCCAGCAGTCCAACCGGGACAGGGCATGGGTTCTTC
clone size: many; V gene: TRBV12-3/TRBV12-4; D gene: TRBD1; J gene: TRBJ1-2; CDR3 protein: CASIPGTVGRYTF; CDR3 DNA: TGTGCCAGCATTCCCGGGACAGTCGGGCGCTACACCTTC
clone size: many; V gene: TRBV12-3/TRBV12-4; D gene: TRBD2; J gene: TRBJ2-3; CDR3 protein: CASSRTSGTSASDTQYF; CDR3 DNA: TGTGCCAGCAGCCGTACGTCCGGGACTAGCGCCTCGGATACGCAGTATTTT
clone size: many; V gene: TRBV5-1; D gene: -; J gene: TRBJ2-1; CDR3 protein: CASSGLNEQFF; CDR3 DNA: TGCGCCAGCAGCGGGCTCAATGAGCAGTTCTTC
clone size: many; V gene: TRBV11-2; D gene: -; J gene: TRBJ1-3; CDR3 protein: CASSPVTPGSGNTIYF; CDR3 DNA: TGTGCCAGCAGCCCTGTCACACCCGGGTCTGGAAACACCATATATTTT
clone size: many; V gene: TRBV18; D gene: -; J gene: TRBJ2-7; CDR3 protein: CASSPPGREQYF; CDR3 DNA: TGTGCCAGCTCACCCCCGGGCCGGGAGCAGTACTTC
clone size: medium-sized; V gene: TRBV9; D gene: -; J gene: TRBJ1-1; CDR3 protein: CASSAPGTNSGKLIF; CDR3 DNA: TGTGCCAGCAGCGCCCCGGGGACCAATTCAGGGAAGTTGATCTTT
clone size: medium-sized; V gene: TRBV3-1; D gene: -; J gene: TRBJ1-2; CDR3 protein: CASSQQRNYGYTF; CDR3 DNA: TGTGCCAGCAGCCAGCAAAGGAACTATGGCTACACCTTC
clone size: few; V gene: TRBV7-7; D gene: -; J gene: TRBJ1-4; CDR3 protein: CASSAGRQVRGEKLFF; CDR3 DNA: TGTGCCAGCAGCGCGGGGAGACAGGTCCGTGGTGAAAAACTGTTTTTT
clone size: many; V gene: TRBV20-1; D gene: -; J gene: TRBJ2-5; CDR3 protein: CSARLGGASPGRETQYF; CDR3 DNA: TGCAGTGCTAGACTTGGCGGTGCTTCTCCTGGGAGGGAGACCCAGTACTTC
clone size: many; V gene: TRBV12-5; D gene: -; J gene: TRBJ2-1; CDR3 protein: CASGLEQGVDNEQFF; CDR3 DNA: TGTGCTAGTGGCCTAGAACAGGGAGTCGACAATGAGCAGTTCTTC
clone size: many; V gene: TRBV19; D gene: -; J gene: TRBJ1-5; CDR3 protein: CASRSGVINQPQHF; CDR3 DNA: TGTGCCAGTAGATCAGGTGTTATCAATCAGCCCCAGCATTTT
clone size: many; V gene: TRBV7-2; D gene: TRBD1; J gene: TRBJ2-1; CDR3 protein: CASSLNRGRTSERQFF; CDR3 DNA: TGTGCCAGCAGCTTAAACAGGGGGCGAACTAGCGAACGGCAGTTCTTC
clone size: many; V gene: TRBV7-7; D gene: TRBD1; J gene: TRBJ2-3; CDR3 protein: CASSLGQAYTDTQYF; CDR3 DNA: TGTGCCAGCAGCTTGGGACAGGCGTACACAGATACGCAGTATTTT
clone size: many; V gene: TRBV7-2; D gene: -; J gene: TRBJ2-3; CDR3 protein: CARSGSTDTQYF; CDR3 DNA: TGTGCCAGAAGCGGGAGCACAGATACGCAGTATTTT
clone size: many; V gene: TRBV7-2; D gene: -; J gene: TRBJ1-5; CDR3 protein: CASSSGIHNQPQHF; CDR3 DNA: TGTGCCAGCAGCTCAGGGATTCACAATCAGCCCCAGCATTTT
clone size: many; V gene: TRBV20-1; D gene: -; J gene: TRBJ1-5; CDR3 protein: CSASLLGINQPQHF; CDR3 DNA: TGCAGTGCTAGTCTACTGGGCATCAATCAGCCCCAGCATTTT
clone size: many; V gene: TRBV20-1; D gene: -; J gene: TRBJ2-1; CDR3 protein: CSAPTRGKQFF; CDR3 DNA: TGCAGTGCCCCAACGAGGGGGAAGCAGTTCTTC
clone size: many; V gene: TRBV18; D gene: -; J gene: TRBJ2-7; CDR3 protein: CASSPGISSYEQYF; CDR3 DNA: TGTGCCAGCTCACCCGGGATCTCTTCCTACGAGCAGTACTTC
clone size: many; V gene: TRBV6-1; D gene: TRBD2; J gene: TRBJ2-7; CDR3 protein: CASFRSGGPPYEQYF; CDR3 DNA: TGTGCCAGCTTCCGTAGCGGGGGGCCACCTTACGAGCAGTACTTC
clone size: many; V gene: TRBV4-3; D gene: TRBD2; J gene: TRBJ2-1; CDR3 protein: CASSQDSSREVAEQFF; CDR3 DNA: TGCGCCAGCAGCCAAGATTCCTCGCGGGAGGTCGCTGAGCAGTTCTTC
clone size: many; V gene: TRBV7-9; D gene: -; J gene: TRBJ1-3; CDR3 protein: CASSRGEYTIYF; CDR3 DNA: TGTGCCAGCAGCCGCGGGGAATACACCATATATTTT
clone size: many; V gene: TRBV20-1; D gene: TRBD2; J gene: TRBJ2-3; CDR3 protein: CSARDGSGGSSTDTQYF; CDR3 DNA: TGCAGTGCTAGAGATGGTAGCGGGGGATCTAGCACAGATACGCAGTATTTT
clone size: many; V gene: TRBV29-1; D gene: -; J gene: TRBJ1-2; CDR3 protein: CSTTGAYGYTF; CDR3 DNA: TGCAGCACGACTGGGGCCTATGGCTACACCTTC
clone size: many; V gene: TRBV4-3; D gene: TRBD1; J gene: TRBJ1-1; CDR3 protein: CASSQERGLEAFF; CDR3 DNA: TGCGCCAGCAGCCAAGAAAGGGGGCTTGAAGCTTTCTTT
clone size: many; V gene: TRBV7-9; D gene: TRBD2; J gene: TRBJ2-3; CDR3 protein: CASSLEGGGAIDTQYF; CDR3 DNA: TGTGCCAGCAGCTTAGAGGGCGGGGGGGCCATCGATACGCAGTATTTT
clone size: many; V gene: TRBV6-5; D gene: -; J gene: TRBJ1-5; CDR3 protein: CASSYGGRTGQPQHF; CDR3 DNA: TGTGCCAGCAGTTACGGAGGCAGAACGGGACAGCCCCAGCATTTT
clone size: many; V gene: TRBV11-2; D gene: -; J gene: TRBJ1-2; CDR3 protein: CASSLETATIYGYTF; CDR3 DNA: TGTGCCAGCAGCTTAGAGACAGCTACCATCTATGGCTACACCTTC
clone size: many; V gene: TRBV6-5; D gene: TRBD2; J gene: TRBJ2-7; CDR3 protein: CASRRTSGRERGYEQYF; CDR3 DNA: TGTGCCAGCAGACGGACTAGCGGGAGAGAGAGAGGCTACGAGCAGTACTTC
clone size: many; V gene: TRBV20-1; D gene: -; J gene: TRBJ2-5; CDR3 protein: CSVSERKIRSETQYF; CDR3 DNA: TGCAGTGTTTCAGAAAGGAAGATAAGGTCGGAGACCCAGTACTTC
clone size: many; V gene: TRBV7-3; D gene: TRBD1; J gene: TRBJ2-1; CDR3 protein: CASSSGTGNEQFF; CDR3 DNA: TGTGCCAGCAGCTCCGGGACAGGCAATGAGCAGTTCTTC
clone size: many; V gene: TRBV20-1; D gene: TRBD2; J gene: TRBJ2-5; CDR3 protein: CSATTSAQETQYF; CDR3 DNA: TGCAGTGCTACGACTAGCGCCCAAGAGACCCAGTACTTC
clone size: few; V gene: TRBV30; D gene: TRBD1; J gene: TRBJ1-5; CDR3 protein: CAWSGQAAQPQHF; CDR3 DNA: TGTGCCTGGAGCGGACAGGCAGCTCAGCCCCAGCATTTT
clone size: many; V gene: TRBV7-3; D gene: TRBD2; J gene: TRBJ2-7; CDR3 protein: CASSLTPTSGSYEQYF; CDR3 DNA: TGTGCCAGCAGCTTAACCCCGACTAGCGGGAGCTACGAGCAGTACTTC
clone size: few; V gene: TRBV30; D gene: TRBD2; J gene: TRBJ2-3; CDR3 protein: CAWSVGTITSTDTQYF; CDR3 DNA: TGTGCCTGGAGTGTAGGGACTATTACTAGCACAGATACGCAGTATTTT
clone size: many; V gene: TRBV28; D gene: -; J gene: TRBJ2-1; CDR3 protein: CASSGDGGLYNEQFF; CDR3 DNA: TGTGCCAGCAGTGGGGACGGGGGACTCTACAATGAGCAGTTCTTC
clone size: many; V gene: TRBV5-6; D gene: TRBD2; J gene: TRBJ2-1; CDR3 protein: CASSLAGGASSYNEQFF; CDR3 DNA: TGTGCCAGCAGCTTGGCGGGGGGGGCAAGCTCCTACAATGAGCAGTTCTTC
clone size: many; V gene: TRBV2; D gene: -; J gene: TRBJ2-6; CDR3 protein: CASSEGSWPGAGANVLTF; CDR3 DNA: TGTGCCAGCAGTGAAGGTTCGTGGCCAGGGGCTGGGGCCAACGTCCTGACTTTC
clone size: many; V gene: TRBV12-3/TRBV12-4; D gene: -; J gene: TRBJ1-6; CDR3 protein: CASSFDPLDSPLHF; CDR3 DNA: TGTGCCAGCAGTTTTGACCCTTTGGATTCACCCCTCCACTTT
clone size: many; V gene: TRBV20-1; D gene: TRBD1; J gene: TRBJ1-5; CDR3 protein: CSAAGGQEKNSNQPQHF; CDR3 DNA: TGCAGTGCAGCCGGGGGACAGGAGAAAAATAGCAATCAGCCCCAGCATTTT
clone size: many; V gene: TRBV29-1; D gene: -; J gene: TRBJ1-2; CDR3 protein: CSVAAGHRYGYTF; CDR3 DNA: TGCAGCGTTGCCGCGGGACATCGCTATGGCTACACCTTC
clone size: many; V gene: TRBV6-2/TRBV6-3; D gene: -; J gene: TRBJ2-7; CDR3 protein: CASSYSGPYEQYF; CDR3 DNA: TGTGCCAGCAGTTACTCGGGACCGTACGAGCAGTACTTC
clone size: many; V gene: TRBV28; D gene: TRBD2; J gene: TRBJ2-5; CDR3 protein: CASRETSGGETQYF; CDR3 DNA: TGTGCCAGCAGGGAGACTAGCGGGGGGGAGACCCAGTACTTC
clone size: many; V gene: TRBV7-2; D gene: -; J gene: TRBJ1-5; CDR3 protein: CASSRLGSGTSNQPQHF; CDR3 DNA: TGTGCCAGCAGCCGGTTGGGGTCAGGGACGAGCAATCAGCCCCAGCATTTT
clone size: many; V gene: TRBV4-3; D gene: TRBD2; J gene: TRBJ2-1; CDR3 protein: CASSQRIAGNEQFF; CDR3 DNA: TGCGCCAGCAGCCAAAGAATAGCGGGGAATGAGCAGTTCTTC
clone size: -; V gene: TRBV10-2; D gene: -; J gene: TRBJ2-1; CDR3 protein: CASTERGREQFF; CDR3 DNA: TGCGCCAGCACCGAACGGGGTCGTGAGCAGTTCTTC
clone size: -; V gene: TRBV12-3/TRBV12-4; D gene: -; J gene: TRBJ2-3; CDR3 protein: CASRTTDTQYF; CDR3 DNA: TGTGCCAGCAGGACCACAGATACGCAGTATTTT
clone size: many; V gene: TRBV29-1; D gene: -; J gene: TRBJ2-1; CDR3 protein: CSAGRDNEQFF; CDR3 DNA: TGCAGCGCGGGACGCGACAATGAGCAGTTCTTC
clone size: -; V gene: TRBV5-4; D gene: TRBD2; J gene: TRBJ2-7; CDR3 protein: CASSPSPGGHEQYF; CDR3 DNA: TGTGCCAGCAGTCCCTCCCCGGGGGGGCACGAGCAGTACTTC
clone size: many; V gene: TRBV14; D gene: -; J gene: TRBJ2-5; CDR3 protein: CASSPRLEETQYF; CDR3 DNA: TGTGCCAGCAGCCCCCGGTTGGAAGAGACCCAGTACTTC